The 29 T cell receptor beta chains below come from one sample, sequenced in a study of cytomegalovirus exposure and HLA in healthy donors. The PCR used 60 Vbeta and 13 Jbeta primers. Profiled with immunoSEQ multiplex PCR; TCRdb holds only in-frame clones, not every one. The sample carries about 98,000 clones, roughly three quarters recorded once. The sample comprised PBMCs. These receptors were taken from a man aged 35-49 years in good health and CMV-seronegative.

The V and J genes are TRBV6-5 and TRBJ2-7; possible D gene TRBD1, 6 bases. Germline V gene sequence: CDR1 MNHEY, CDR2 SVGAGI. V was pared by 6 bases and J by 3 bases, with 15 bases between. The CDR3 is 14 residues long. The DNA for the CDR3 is TGTGCCAGCAGAAAACAGGGACGGAACTACGAGCAGTACTTC. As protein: CASRKQGRNYEQYF.

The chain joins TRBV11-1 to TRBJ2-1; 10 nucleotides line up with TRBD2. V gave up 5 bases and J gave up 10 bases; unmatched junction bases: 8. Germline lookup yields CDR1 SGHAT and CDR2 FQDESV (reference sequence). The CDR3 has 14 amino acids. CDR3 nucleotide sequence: TGTGCCAGCAGCGGGGGAGGGACTAGCGTGGAGCAGTTCTTC. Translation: CASSGGGTSVEQFF.

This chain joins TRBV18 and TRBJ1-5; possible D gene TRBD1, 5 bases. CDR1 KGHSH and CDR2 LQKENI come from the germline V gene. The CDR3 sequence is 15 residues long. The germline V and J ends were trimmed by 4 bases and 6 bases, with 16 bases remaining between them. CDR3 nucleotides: TGTGCCAGCTCACGCAACGGCAGGGCCCCTCAGCCCCAGCATTTT. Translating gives CASSRNGRAPQPQHF.

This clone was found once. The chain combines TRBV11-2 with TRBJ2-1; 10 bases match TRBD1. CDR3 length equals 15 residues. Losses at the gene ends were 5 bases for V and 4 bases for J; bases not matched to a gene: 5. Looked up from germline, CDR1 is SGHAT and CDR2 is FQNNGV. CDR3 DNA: TGTGCCAGCAGCACCGACAGGGGGCAGTACAATGAGCAGTTCTTC. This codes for CASSTDRGQYNEQFF. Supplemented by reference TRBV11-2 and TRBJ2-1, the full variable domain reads EAGVAQSPRYKIIEKRQSVAFWCNPISGHATLYWYQQILGQGPKLLIQFQNNGVVDDSQLPKDRFSAERLKGVDSTLKIQPAKLEDSAVYLCASSTDRGQYNEQFFGPGTRLTVL.

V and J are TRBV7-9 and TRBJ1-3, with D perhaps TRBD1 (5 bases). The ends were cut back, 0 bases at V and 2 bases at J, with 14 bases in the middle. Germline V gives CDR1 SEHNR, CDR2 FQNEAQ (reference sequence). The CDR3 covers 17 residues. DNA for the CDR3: TGTGCCAGCAGCTTAGCGCTGGCCAGGGCAGCTGGAAACACCATATATTTT. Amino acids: CASSLALARAAGNTIYF.

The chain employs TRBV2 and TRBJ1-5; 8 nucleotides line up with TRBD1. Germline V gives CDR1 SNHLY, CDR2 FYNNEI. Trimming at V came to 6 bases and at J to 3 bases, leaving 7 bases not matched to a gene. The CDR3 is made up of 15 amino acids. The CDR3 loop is CASRQRQGPNQPQHF. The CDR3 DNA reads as TGTGCCAGCAGGCAAAGACAGGGGCCCAATCAGCCCCAGCATTTT.

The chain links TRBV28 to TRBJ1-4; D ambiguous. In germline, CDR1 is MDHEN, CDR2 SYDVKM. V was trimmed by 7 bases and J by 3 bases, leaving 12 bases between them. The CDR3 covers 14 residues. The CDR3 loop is CASKVGGANEKLFF. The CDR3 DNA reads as TGTGCCAGCAAAGTGGGCGGGGCTAATGAAAAACTGTTTTTT.

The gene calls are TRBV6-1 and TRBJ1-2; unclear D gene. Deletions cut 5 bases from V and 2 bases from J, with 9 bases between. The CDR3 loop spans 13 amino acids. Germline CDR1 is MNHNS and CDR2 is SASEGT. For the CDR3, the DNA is TGTGCCAGCAGTCTAAACGGGAACTATGGCTACACCTTC. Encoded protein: CASSLNGNYGYTF.

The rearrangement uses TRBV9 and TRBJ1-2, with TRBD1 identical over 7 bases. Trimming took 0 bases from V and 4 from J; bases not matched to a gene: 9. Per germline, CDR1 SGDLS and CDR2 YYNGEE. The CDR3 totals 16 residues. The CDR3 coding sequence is TGTGCCAGCAGCGTAGCTACAGGGGTCCCCGGCTATGGCTACACCTTC. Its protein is CASSVATGVPGYGYTF.

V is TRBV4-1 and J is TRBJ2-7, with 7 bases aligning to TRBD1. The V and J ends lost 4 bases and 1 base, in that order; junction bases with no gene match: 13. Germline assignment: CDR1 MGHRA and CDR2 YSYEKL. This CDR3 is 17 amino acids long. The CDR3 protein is CASSLLAPGGNSYEQYF. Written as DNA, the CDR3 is TGCGCCAGCAGCCTGTTGGCCCCAGGGGGTAATTCCTACGAGCAGTACTTC.

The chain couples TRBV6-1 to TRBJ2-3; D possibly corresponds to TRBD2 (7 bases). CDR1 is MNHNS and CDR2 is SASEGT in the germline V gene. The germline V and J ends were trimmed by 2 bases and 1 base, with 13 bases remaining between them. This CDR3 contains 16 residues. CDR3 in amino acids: CASSEIGGRGTDTQYF. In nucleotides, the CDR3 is TGTGCCAGCAGTGAAATCGGGGGGCGAGGCACAGATACGCAGTATTTT.

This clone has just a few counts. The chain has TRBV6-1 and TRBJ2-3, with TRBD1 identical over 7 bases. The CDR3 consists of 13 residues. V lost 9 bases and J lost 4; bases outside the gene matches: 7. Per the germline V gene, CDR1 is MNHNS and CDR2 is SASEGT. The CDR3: CASDRVGPDTQYF. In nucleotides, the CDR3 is TGTGCCAGTGACAGGGTGGGGCCAGATACGCAGTATTTT.

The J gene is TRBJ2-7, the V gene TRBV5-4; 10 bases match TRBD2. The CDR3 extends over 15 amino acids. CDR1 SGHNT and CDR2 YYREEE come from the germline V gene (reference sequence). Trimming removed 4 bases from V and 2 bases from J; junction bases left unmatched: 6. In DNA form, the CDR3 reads TGTGCCAGCAGCCCAAGCGGGGGGGACCCCTACGAGCAGTACTTC. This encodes CASSPSGGDPYEQYF.

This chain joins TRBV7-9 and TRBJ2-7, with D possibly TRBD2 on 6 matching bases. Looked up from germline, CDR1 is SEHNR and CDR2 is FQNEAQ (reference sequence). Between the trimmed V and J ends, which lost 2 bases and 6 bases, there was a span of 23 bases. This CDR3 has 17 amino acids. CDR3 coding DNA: TGTGCCAGCAGCTTAAAACCGCCGGTTGGGGGGTGGAGCGAGCAGTACTTC. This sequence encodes CASSLKPPVGGWSEQYF.

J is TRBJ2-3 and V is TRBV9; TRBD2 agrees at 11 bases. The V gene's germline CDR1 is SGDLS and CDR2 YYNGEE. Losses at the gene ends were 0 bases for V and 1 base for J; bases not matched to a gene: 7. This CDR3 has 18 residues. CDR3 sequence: CASSVEVAGGRGTDTQYF. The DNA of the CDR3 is TGTGCCAGCAGCGTAGAGGTAGCGGGGGGGCGTGGCACAGATACGCAGTATTTT.

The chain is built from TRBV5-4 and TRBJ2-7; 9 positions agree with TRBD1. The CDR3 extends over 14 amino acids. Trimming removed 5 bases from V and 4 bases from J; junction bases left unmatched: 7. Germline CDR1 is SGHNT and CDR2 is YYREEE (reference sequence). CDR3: CASRLQGAKYEQYF. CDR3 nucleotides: TGTGCCAGCAGGTTACAGGGGGCAAAGTACGAGCAGTACTTC.

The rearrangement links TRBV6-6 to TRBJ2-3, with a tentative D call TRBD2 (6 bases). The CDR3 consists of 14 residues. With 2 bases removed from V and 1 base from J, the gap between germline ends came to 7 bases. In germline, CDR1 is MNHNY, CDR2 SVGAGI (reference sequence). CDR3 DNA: TGTGCCAGCAGTTACACTAGCCGCACAGATACGCAGTATTTT. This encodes CASSYTSRTDTQYF.

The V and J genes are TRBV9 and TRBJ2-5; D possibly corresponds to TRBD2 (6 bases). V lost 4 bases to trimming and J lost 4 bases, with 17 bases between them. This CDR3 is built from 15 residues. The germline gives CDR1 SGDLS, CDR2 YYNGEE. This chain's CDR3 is CASSPNPTSAETQYF. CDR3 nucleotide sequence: TGTGCCAGCAGCCCCAACCCGACTAGTGCAGAGACCCAGTACTTC.

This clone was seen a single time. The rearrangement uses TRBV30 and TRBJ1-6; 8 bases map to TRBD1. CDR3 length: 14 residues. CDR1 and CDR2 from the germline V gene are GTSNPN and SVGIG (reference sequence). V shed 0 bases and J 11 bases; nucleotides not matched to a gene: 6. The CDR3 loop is CAWSVGTGSPPLHF. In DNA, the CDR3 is TGTGCCTGGAGTGTAGGGACAGGATCCCCACCCCTCCACTTT.

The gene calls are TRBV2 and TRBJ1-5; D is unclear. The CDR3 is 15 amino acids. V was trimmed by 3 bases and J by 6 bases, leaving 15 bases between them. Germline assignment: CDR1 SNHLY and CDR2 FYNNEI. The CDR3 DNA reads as TGTGCCAGCAGTGAGGCGGATCTGAACGGTCAGCCCCAGCATTTT. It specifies CASSEADLNGQPQHF.

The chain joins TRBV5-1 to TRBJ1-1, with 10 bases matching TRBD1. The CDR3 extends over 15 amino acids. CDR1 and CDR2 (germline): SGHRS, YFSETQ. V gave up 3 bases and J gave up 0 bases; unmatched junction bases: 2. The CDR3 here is CASSSGTGVNTEAFF. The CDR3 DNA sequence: TGCGCCAGCAGCTCCGGGACAGGGGTGAACACTGAAGCTTTCTTT.

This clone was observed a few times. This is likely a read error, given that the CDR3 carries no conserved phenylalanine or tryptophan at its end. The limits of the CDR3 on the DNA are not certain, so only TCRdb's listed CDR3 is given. The CDR3 sequence: CASSPEGYLLG. The gene calls are TRBV18 and TRBJ1-3. The CDR3 extends over 11 residues, inclusive of both ends. In germline, CDR1 is KGHSH, CDR2 LQKENI.

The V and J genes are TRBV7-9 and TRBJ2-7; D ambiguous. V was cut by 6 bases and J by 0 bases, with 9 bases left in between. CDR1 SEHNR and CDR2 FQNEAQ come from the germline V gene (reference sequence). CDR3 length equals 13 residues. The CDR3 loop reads CASSPRYSYEQYF. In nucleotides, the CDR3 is TGTGCCAGCAGTCCCAGGTACTCCTACGAGCAGTACTTC.

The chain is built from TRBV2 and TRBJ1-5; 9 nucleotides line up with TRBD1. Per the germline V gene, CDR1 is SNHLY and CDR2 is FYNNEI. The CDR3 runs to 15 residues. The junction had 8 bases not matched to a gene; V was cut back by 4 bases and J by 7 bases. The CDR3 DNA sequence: TGTGCCAGCAGTGTTAACAGGGGGCAATCCCAGCCCCAGCATTTT. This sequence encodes CASSVNRGQSQPQHF. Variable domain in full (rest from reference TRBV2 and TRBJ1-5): EPEVTQTPSHQVTQMGQEVILRCVPISNHLYFYWYRQILGQKVEFLVSFYNNEISEKSEIFDDQFSVERPDGSNFTLKIRSTKLEDSAMYFCASSVNRGQSQPQHFGDGTRLSIL.

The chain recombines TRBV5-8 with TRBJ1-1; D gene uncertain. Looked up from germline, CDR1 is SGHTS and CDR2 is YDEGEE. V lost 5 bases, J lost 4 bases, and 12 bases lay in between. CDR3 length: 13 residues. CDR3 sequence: CASRRSESTEAFF. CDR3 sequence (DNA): TGTGCCAGCAGGAGAAGTGAGTCCACTGAAGCTTTCTTT.

The CDR3 nucleotides are TGTGCCAGCAGCACTAATGAGCAGTTCTTC. Translated: CASSTNEQFF. The V gene is TRBV7-2, the J gene TRBJ2-1, with D uncertain. Per germline, CDR1 SGHTA and CDR2 FQGNSA. The CDR3 covers 10 residues. Trimming cost V 5 bases and J 7 bases, with 3 bases left between them.

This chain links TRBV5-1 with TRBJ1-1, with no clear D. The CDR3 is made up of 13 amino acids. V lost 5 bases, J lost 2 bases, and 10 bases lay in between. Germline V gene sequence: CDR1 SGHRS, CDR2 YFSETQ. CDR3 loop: CASSRTENTEAFF. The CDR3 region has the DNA TGCGCCAGCAGTAGGACTGAAAACACTGAAGCTTTCTTT.

CDR3 nucleotide sequence: TGTGCCAGCAGGCAAGGGGGTGGCAATCAGCCCCAGCATTTT. Its translation is CASRQGGGNQPQHF. V and J are TRBV28 and TRBJ1-5; TRBD1 might be the D (6 bases). The CDR3 runs 14 residues. Trimming shortened V by 6 bases and J by 2 bases, and 11 bases separated the two germline ends. Germline values: CDR1 MDHEN, CDR2 SYDVKM.

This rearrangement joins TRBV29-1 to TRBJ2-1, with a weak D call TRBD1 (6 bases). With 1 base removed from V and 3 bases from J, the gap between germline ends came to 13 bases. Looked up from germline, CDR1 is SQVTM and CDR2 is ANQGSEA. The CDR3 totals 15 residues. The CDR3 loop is CSVEGGGTNYNEQFF. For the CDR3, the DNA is TGCAGCGTTGAAGGTGGGGGCACTAACTACAATGAGCAGTTCTTC.